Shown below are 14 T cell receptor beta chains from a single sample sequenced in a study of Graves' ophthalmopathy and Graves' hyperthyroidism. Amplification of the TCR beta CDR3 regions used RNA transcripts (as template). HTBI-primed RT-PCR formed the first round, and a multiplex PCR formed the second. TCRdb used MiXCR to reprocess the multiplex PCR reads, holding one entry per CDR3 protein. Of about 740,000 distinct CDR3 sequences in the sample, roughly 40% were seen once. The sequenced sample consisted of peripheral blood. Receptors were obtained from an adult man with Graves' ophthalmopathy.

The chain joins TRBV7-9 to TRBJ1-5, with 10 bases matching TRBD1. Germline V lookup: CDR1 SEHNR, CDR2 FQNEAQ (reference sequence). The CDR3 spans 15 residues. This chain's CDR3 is CAGSYGTGDNQPQHF. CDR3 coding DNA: TGTGCTGGCAGCTACGGGACAGGGGACAATCAGCCCCAGCATTTT.

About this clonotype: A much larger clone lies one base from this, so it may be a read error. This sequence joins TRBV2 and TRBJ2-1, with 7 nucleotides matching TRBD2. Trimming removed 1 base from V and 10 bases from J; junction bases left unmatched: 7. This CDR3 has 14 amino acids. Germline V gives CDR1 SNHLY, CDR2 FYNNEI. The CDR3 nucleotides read TGTGCCAGCAGTGAAGGGGAGGGATTCTACGAGCAGTTCTTC. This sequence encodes CASSEGEGFYEQFF.

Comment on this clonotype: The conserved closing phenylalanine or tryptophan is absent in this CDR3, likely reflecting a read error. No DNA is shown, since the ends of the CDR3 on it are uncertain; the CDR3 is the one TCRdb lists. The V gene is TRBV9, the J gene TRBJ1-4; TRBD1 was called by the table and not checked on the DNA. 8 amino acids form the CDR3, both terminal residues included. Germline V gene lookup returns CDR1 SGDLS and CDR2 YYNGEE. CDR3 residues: CASSAGTG.

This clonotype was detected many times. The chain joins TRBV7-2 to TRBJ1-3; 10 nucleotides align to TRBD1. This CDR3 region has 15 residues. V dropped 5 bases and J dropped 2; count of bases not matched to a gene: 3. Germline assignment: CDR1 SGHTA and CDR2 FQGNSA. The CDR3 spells CASSATGGAGNTIYF. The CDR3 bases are TGTGCCAGCAGCGCGACAGGGGGCGCTGGAAACACCATATATTTT.

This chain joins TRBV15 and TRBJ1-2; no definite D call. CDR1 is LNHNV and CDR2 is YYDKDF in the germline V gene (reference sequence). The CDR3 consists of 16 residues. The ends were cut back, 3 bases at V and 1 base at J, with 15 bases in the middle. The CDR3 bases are TGTGCCACCAGCAGTTTACGGCACTCACTTAACTATGGCTACACCTTC. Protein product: CATSSLRHSLNYGYTF.

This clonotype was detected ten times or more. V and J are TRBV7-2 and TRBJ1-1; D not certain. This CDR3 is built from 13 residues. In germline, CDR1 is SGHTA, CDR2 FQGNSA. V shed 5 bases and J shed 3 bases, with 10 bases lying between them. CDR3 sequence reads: CASSNPGHTEAFF. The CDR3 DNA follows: TGTGCCAGCAGCAATCCGGGCCACACTGAAGCTTTCTTT.

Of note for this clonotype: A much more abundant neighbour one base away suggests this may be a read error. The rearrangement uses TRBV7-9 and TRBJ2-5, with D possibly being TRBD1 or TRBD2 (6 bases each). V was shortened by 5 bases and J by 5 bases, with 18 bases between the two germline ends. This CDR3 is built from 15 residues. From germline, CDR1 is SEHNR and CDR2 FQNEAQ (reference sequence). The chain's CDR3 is CASSAGEGGSETQYF. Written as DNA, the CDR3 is TGTGCCAGCAGCGCAGGGGAAGGGGGGTCGGAGACCCAGTACTTC.

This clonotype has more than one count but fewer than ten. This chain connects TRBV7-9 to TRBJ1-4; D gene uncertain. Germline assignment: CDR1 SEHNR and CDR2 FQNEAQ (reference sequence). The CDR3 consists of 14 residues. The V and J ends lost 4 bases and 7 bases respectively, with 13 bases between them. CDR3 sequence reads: CASSSLLEGEKLFF. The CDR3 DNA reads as TGTGCCAGCAGCTCACTCCTAGAGGGTGAAAAACTGTTTTTT.

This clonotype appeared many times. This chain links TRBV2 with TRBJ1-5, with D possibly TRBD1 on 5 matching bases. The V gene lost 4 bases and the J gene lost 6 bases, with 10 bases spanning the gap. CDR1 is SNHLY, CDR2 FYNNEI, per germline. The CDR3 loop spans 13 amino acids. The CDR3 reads CASSAQVAQPQHF. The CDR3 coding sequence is TGTGCCAGCAGTGCACAGGTCGCTCAGCCCCAGCATTTT.

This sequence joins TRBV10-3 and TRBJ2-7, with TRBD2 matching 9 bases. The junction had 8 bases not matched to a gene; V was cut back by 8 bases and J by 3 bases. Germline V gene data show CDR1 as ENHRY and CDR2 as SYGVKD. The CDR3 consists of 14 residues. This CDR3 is CAIGVSGRFYEQYF. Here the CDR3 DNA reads TGTGCCATCGGCGTAAGCGGGAGGTTCTACGAGCAGTACTTC.

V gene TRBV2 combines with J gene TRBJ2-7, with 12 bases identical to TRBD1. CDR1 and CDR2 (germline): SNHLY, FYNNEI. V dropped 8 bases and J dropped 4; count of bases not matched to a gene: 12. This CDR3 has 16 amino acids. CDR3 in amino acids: CASSHSAGQGAYEQYF. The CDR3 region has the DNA TGTGCCAGCTCACATTCAGCGGGACAGGGGGCGTACGAGCAGTACTTC.

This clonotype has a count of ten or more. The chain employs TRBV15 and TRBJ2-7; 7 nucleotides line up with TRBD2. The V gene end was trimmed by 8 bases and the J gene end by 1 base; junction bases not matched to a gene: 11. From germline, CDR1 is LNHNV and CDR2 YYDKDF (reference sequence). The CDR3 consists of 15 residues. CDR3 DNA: TGTGCCACCTCCTACCAGCGGGACTCTTCCTACGAGCAGTACTTC. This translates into CATSYQRDSSYEQYF.

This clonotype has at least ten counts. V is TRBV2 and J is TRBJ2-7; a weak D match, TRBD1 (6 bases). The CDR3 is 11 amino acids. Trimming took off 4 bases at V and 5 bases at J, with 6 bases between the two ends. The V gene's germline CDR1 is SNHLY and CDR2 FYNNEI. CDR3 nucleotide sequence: TGTGCCAGCAGTGGGGGGCACGAGCAGTACTTC. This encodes CASSGGHEQYF.

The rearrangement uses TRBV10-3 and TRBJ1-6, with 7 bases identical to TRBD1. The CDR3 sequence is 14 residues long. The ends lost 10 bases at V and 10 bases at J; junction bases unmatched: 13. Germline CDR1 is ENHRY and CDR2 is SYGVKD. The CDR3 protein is CATRTGEVRSPLHF. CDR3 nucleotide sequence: TGTGCCACCAGGACAGGAGAGGTTAGATCACCCCTCCACTTT.